This T cell receptor beta chain was profiled in a study of immune evolution from preneoplasia to lung adenocarcinoma. Findings of the study overall: Top clone share appeared to fall from AAH through AIS, MIA, adenocarcinoma. Compared with EGFR-mutant or double wild-type lesions, KRAS-mutant nodules were more clonal.

As regards this clone: Its cognate antigen is unknown.

Histologic diagnosis was independently verified by two lung pathologists. The CDR3 totals 13 residues. CDR1 WNHNN and CDR2 SYGVQD come from the germline V gene (reference sequence). Trimming left V 6 bases short and J 1 base short, with 6 bases between. Clones were read by immunoSEQ multiplex PCR, and TCRdb kept only the in-frame ones, dropping some. Counted here are roughly 6,000 clones, about 81% occurring once; the ten biggest clones make up under 6%. The rearrangement joins TRBV10-1 to TRBJ2-2; D is unresolved. The sample was FFPE invasive lung adenocarcinoma tissue. The sequence was collected from a person in their fifties or sixties with lung adenocarcinoma. The CDR3, as DNA: TGCGCCAGCAGGGATGGGAACACCGGGGAGCTGTTTTTT. This codes for CASRDGNTGELFF.